The 2 T cell receptor beta chains listed next were all sequenced from one sample in a study of vaccination effects on CD4 cells after COVID-19. Clones were sequenced by immunoSEQ multiplex PCR, and TCRdb holds only the in-frame ones, with some missing. The data hold fewer than 40,000 clones, with under 80% observed a single time. Viral peptide pools were used in the ViraFEST assay to expand antigen-specific CD4+ T cells, and sequencing came afterward. Following 10 days of culture, CD4+ T cells were isolated. A positive SARS-CoV-2 PCR test fell between March and December 2020. Antigen specificity for these receptors is unknown. The sample consisted of CD4+ T cells from PBMCs cultured with a peptide pool, taken before COVID-19 vaccination. The receptor source for this set is a human donor who had a prior SARS-CoV-2 infection.

In its sample, this clone was seen once. CDR3 DNA: TGTGCCAGCAGCCCAGGGACAGGCTACGAGCAGTACTTC. Encoded protein: CASSPGTGYEQYF. The rearrangement uses TRBV3-1 (or the pseudogene TRBV3-2) and TRBJ2-7; TRBD1 aligns across 8 bases. With V trimmed by 4 bases and J by 3 bases, 2 bases remained unmatched. Germline CDR1 reads LGHDT; CDR2 reads YNNKEL (reference sequence). CDR3 length equals 13 residues.

The chain is built from TRBV18 and TRBJ1-5, with 7 bases aligning to TRBD1. The CDR3 covers 15 residues. The ends lost 4 bases at V and 0 bases at J; junction bases unmatched: 3. Germline V gene sequence: CDR1 KGHSH, CDR2 LQKENI. The CDR3 region is CASSQQGNSNQPQHF. In DNA form, the CDR3 reads TGTGCCAGCTCACAACAGGGGAATAGCAATCAGCCCCAGCATTTT.